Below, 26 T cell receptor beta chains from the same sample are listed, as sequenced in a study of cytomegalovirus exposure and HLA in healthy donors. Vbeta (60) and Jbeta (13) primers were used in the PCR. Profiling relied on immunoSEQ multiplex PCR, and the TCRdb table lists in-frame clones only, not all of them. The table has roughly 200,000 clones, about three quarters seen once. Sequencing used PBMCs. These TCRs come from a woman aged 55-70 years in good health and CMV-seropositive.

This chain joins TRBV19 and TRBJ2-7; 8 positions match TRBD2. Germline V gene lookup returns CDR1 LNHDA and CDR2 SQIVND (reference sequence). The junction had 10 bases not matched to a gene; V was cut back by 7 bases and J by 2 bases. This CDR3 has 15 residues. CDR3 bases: TGTGCCAGTACCCCCCGCCGGGGGGGCACCTACGAGCAGTACTTC. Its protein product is CASTPRRGGTYEQYF.

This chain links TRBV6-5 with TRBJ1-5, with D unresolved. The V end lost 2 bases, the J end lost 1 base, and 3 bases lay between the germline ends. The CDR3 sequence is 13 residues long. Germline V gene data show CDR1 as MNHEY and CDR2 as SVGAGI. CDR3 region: CASSYVSNQPQHF. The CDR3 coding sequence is TGTGCCAGCAGTTACGTAAGCAATCAGCCCCAGCATTTT.

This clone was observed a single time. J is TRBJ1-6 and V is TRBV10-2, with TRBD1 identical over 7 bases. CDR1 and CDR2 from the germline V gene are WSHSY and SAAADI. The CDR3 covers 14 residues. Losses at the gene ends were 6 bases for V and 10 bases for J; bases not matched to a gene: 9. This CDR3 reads CASRETGPGSPLHF. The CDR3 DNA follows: TGCGCCAGCAGGGAGACAGGGCCGGGATCACCCCTCCACTTT.

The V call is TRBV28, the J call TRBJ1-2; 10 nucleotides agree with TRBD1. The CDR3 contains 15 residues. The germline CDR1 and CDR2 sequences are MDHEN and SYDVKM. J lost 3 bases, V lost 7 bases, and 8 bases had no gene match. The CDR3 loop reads CASTRGDRGYYGYTF. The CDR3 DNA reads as TGTGCCAGCACGCGCGGGGACAGGGGTTACTATGGCTACACCTTC.

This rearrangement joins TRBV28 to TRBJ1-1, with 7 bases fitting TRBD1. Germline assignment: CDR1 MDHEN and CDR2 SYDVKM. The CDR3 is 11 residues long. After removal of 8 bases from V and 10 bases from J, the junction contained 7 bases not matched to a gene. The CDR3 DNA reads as TGTGCCAGCGGCGACAGGGTGCGAGCTTTCTTT. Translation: CASGDRVRAFF.

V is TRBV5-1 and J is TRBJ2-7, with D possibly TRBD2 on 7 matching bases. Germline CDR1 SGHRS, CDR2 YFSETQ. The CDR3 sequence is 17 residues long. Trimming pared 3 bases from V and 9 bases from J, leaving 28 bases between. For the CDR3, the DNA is TGCGCCAGCAGCTGGCTGGGGGCGGGGGAATCTCCTTCGGGGCAGTACTTC. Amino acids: CASSWLGAGESPSGQYF.

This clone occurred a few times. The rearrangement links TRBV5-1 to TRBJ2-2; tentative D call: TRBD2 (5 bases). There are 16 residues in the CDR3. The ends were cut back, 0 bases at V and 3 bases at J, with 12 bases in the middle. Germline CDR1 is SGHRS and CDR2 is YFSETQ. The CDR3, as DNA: TGCGCCAGCAGCTTGGGAGTGCAGAGGGACACCGGGGAGCTGTTTTTT. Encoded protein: CASSLGVQRDTGELFF.

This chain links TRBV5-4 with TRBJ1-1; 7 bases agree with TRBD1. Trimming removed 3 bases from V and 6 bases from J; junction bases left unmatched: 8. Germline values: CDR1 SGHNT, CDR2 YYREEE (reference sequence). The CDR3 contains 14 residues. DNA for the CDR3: TGTGCCAGCAGCTCCCCGACAGGGCCCGCTGAAGCTTTCTTT. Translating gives CASSSPTGPAEAFF.

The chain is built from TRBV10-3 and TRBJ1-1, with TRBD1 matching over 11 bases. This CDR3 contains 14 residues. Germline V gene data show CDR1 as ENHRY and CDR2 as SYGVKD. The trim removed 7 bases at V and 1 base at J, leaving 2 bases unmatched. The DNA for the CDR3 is TGTGCCATCACCGGACAGGGGGCGAACACTGAAGCTTTCTTT. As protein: CAITGQGANTEAFF.

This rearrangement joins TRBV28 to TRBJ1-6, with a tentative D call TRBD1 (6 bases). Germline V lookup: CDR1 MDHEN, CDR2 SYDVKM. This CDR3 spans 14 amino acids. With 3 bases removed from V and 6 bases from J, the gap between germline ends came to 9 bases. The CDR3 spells CASSFTGPNSPLHF. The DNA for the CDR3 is TGTGCCAGCAGTTTTACAGGGCCTAATTCACCCCTCCACTTT.

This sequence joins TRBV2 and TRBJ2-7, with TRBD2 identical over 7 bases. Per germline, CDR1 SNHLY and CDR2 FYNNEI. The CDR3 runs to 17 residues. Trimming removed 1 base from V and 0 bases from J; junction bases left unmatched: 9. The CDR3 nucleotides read TGTGCCAGCAGTGAAGGGGGGGGATGGGGGGGCTCCTACGAGCAGTACTTC. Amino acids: CASSEGGGWGGSYEQYF.

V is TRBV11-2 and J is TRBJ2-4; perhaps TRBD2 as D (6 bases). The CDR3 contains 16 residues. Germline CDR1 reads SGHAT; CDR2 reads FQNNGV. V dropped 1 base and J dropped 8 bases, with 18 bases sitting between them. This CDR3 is CASSLAQAGRGDIQYF. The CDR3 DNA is TGTGCCAGCAGCTTAGCTCAGGCGGGGCGAGGTGACATTCAGTACTTC.

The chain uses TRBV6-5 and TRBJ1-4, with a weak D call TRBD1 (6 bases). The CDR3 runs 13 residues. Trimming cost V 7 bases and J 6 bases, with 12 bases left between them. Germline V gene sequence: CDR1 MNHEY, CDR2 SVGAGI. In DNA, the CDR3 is TGTGCCAGCACCGGACAGCTCGATGAAAAACTGTTTTTT. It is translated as CASTGQLDEKLFF.

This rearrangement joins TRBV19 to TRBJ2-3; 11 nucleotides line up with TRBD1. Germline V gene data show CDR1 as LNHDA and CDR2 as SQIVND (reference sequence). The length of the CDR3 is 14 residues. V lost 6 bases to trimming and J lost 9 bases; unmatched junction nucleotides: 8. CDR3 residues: CASSTGTGGGTQYF. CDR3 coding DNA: TGTGCCAGTAGCACCGGGACAGGGGGTGGGACGCAGTATTTT.

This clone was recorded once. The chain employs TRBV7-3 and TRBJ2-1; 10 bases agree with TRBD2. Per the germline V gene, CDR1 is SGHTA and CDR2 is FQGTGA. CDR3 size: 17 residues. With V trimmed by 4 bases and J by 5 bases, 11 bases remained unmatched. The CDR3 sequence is CASSSLPGTSVHNEQFF. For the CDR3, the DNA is TGTGCCAGCAGCTCTCTCCCCGGGACTAGCGTCCACAATGAGCAGTTCTTC.

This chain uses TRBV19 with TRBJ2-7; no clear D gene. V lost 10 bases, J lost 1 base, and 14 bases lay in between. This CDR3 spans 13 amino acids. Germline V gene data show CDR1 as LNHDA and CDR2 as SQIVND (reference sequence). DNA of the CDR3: TGTGCCACCTCGACACGAAGATCCTACGAGCAGTACTTC. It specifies CATSTRRSYEQYF.

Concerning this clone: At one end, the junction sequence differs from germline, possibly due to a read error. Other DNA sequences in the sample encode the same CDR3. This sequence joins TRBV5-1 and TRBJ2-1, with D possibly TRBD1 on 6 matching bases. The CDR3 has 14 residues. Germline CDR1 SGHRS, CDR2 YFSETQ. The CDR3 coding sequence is TGCGCCAGCAGCTCGGACAGCTTCTACAATGAGCAATTCTTC. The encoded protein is CASSSDSFYNEQFF.

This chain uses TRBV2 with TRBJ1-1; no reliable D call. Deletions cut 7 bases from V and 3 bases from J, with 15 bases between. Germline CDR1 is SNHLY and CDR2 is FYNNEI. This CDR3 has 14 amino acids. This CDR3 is CASIFGPFYTEAFF. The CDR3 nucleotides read TGTGCCAGCATTTTTGGGCCATTCTACACTGAAGCTTTCTTT.

The CDR3 reads CATTTTGGIDEQFF. The CDR3, as DNA: TGTGCCACGACGACGACAGGGGGAATCGATGAGCAGTTCTTC. V is TRBV15 and J is TRBJ2-1, with 9 positions matching TRBD1. Germline CDR1 and CDR2: LNHNV and YYDKDF (reference sequence). Trimming removed 9 bases from V and 8 bases from J; junction bases left unmatched: 11. This CDR3 contains 14 residues.

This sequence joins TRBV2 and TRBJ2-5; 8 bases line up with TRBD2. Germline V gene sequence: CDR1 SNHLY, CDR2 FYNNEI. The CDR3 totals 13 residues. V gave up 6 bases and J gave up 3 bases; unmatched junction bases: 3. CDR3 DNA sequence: TGTGCCAGCAGGGAACTAGCGGAAGAGACCCAGTACTTC. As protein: CASRELAEETQYF.

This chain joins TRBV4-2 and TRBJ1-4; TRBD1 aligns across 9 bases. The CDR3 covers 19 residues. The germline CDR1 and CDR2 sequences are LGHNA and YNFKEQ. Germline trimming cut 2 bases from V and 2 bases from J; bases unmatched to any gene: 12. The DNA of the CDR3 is TGTGCCAGCAGCCAAAGGTCGGGGACAGGGAGAGTGACTAATGAAAAACTGTTTTTT. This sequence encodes CASSQRSGTGRVTNEKLFF.

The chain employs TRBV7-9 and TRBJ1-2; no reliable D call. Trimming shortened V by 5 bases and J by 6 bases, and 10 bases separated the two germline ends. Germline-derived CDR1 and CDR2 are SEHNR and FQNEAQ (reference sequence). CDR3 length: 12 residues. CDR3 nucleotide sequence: TGTGCCAGCAGCGTGGACGGGAATGGCTACACCTTC. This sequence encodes CASSVDGNGYTF. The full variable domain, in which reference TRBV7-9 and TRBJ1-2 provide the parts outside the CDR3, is DTGVSQNPRHKITKRGQNVTFRCDPISEHNRLYWYRQTLGQGPEFLTYFQNEAQLEKSRLLSDRFSAERPKGSFSTLEIQRTEQGDSAMYLCASSVDGNGYTFGSGTRLTVV.

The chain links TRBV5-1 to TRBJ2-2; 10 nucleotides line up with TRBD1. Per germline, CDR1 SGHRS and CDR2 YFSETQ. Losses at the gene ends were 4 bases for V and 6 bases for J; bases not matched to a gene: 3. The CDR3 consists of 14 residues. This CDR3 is CASSDRGRPGELFF. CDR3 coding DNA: TGCGCCAGCAGCGACAGGGGGCGACCCGGGGAGCTGTTTTTT.

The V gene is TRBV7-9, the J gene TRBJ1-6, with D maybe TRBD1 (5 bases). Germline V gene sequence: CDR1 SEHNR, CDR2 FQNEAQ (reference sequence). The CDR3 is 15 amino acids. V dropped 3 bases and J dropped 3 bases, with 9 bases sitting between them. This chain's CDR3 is CASSLGQIYNSPLHF. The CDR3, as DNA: TGTGCCAGCAGCTTGGGGCAGATCTATAATTCACCCCTCCACTTT.

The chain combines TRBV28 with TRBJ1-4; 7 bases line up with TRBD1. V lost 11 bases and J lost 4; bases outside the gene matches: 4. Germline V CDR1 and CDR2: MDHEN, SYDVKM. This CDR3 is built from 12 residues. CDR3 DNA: TGTGCCTCCGGACAGGATAATGAAAAACTGTTTTTT. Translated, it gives CASGQDNEKLFF.

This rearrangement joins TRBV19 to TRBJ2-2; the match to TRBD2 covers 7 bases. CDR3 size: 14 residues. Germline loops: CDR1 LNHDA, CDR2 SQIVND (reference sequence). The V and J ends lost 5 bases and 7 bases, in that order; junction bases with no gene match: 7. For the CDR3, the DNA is TGTGCCAGTAGTTCGGGCGGGAGTTTCGGGGAGCTGTTTTTT. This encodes CASSSGGSFGELFF.